These T cell receptor beta chains were read from a single sample in a study of T cells in Graves' hyperthyroidism and ophthalmopathy. TCRdb reprocessed the multiplex PCR reads with MiXCR, giving one entry per CDR3 protein. The sample consists of about 840,000 distinct CDR3 sequences, 35% to 45% of them appearing once. Material: blood. These receptors came from a man younger than 35 with Graves' hyperthyroidism. The CDR3 runs from the conserved cysteine through the conserved F or W. The D gene is left open where the match is weak. Clone size appears in some rows only: once, few, many, or a class for an expanded clone.

D gene: NA
J gene: TRBJ1-5
V gene: TRBV6-6
clone size: NA
CDR3 DNA: TGTGCCAGCAGTTACCGGGCAGGGGCCAGCAATCAGCCCCAGCATTTT
CDR3 protein: CASSYRAGASNQPQHF

D gene: NA
J gene: TRBJ2-3
V gene: TRBV7-9
clone size: NA
CDR3 DNA: TGTGCCAGCAGCTTCGGCGTCGGTTACGGCACAGATACGCAGTATTTT
CDR3 protein: CASSFGVGYGTDTQYF

D gene: TRBD1
J gene: TRBJ2-7
V gene: TRBV20-1
clone size: NA
CDR3 DNA: TGCAGTGCTCCAGACAGGGGGACAGAAGAGCAGTACTTC
CDR3 protein: CSAPDRGTEEQYF

D gene: TRBD2
J gene: TRBJ2-7
V gene: TRBV7-8
clone size: NA
CDR3 DNA: TGCGCCAGCAGCCAGGTACCGGGGGGTTACGAGCAGTACTTC
CDR3 protein: CASSQVPGGYEQYF

D gene: TRBD2
J gene: TRBJ2-2
V gene: TRBV9
clone size: NA
CDR3 DNA: TGTGCCAGCAGCGGGCCCAGCGGGGGGCTGAACACCGGGGAGCTGTTTTTT
CDR3 protein: CASSGPSGGLNTGELFF

D gene: TRBD1
J gene: TRBJ1-2
V gene: TRBV29-1
clone size: many
CDR3 DNA: TGCAGCGCCTCGGACAGGGAAGGCTATGGCTACACCTTC
CDR3 protein: CSASDREGYGYTF

D gene: TRBD1
J gene: TRBJ1-5
V gene: TRBV10-3
clone size: NA
CDR3 DNA: TGTGCCAGCAGAGACAGGGAGAGCAATCAGCCCCAGCATTTT
CDR3 protein: CASRDRESNQPQHF

D gene: NA
J gene: TRBJ1-2
V gene: TRBV6-1
clone size: NA
CDR3 DNA: TGTGCCAGCAGTTCCGGAGCTGCCTACACCTTC
CDR3 protein: CASSSGAAYTF

D gene: NA
J gene: TRBJ2-3
V gene: TRBV13
clone size: NA
CDR3 DNA: TGTGCCAGCATGAGACCACACACAGATACGCAGTATTTT
CDR3 protein: CASMRPHTDTQYF

D gene: NA
J gene: TRBJ1-5
V gene: TRBV10-3
clone size: NA
CDR3 DNA: TGTGCCATCAGGGAATCACGGGGACAGCCCCAGCATTTT
CDR3 protein: CAIRESRGQPQHF

D gene: NA
J gene: TRBJ1-5
V gene: TRBV19
clone size: many
CDR3 DNA: TGTGCCGGTGGGACATTTGCCCGCCCGGGGCAGCCCCAGCATTTT
CDR3 protein: CAGGTFARPGQPQHF

D gene: NA
J gene: TRBJ2-7
V gene: TRBV18
clone size: NA
CDR3 DNA: TGTGCCAGCTCATTCCGGGACGGGGAGCAGTACTTC
CDR3 protein: CASSFRDGEQYF

D gene: NA
J gene: TRBJ2-7
V gene: TRBV29-1
clone size: NA
CDR3 DNA: TGCAGCGTTTCCTTGGGGCAGGGTGGAATCAACGAGCAGTACTTC
CDR3 protein: CSVSLGQGGINEQYF

D gene: NA
J gene: TRBJ2-5
V gene: TRBV4-3
clone size: few
CDR3 DNA: TGCGCCAGCAGCCAAGACGGCACCTCCCAAGAGACCCAGTACTTC
CDR3 protein: CASSQDGTSQETQYF

D gene: NA
J gene: TRBJ1-5
V gene: TRBV4-1
clone size: NA
CDR3 DNA: TGCGCCAGCAGCCAAGGGGCTGTACAGCCCCAGCATTTT
CDR3 protein: CASSQGAVQPQHF

D gene: NA
J gene: TRBJ1-5
V gene: TRBV29-1
clone size: NA
CDR3 DNA: TGCAGCGTTGTCAAGAGAATTACAGGGAAGCCCCAGCATTTT
CDR3 protein: CSVVKRITGKPQHF

D gene: TRBD2
J gene: TRBJ2-7
V gene: TRBV20-1
clone size: few
CDR3 DNA: TGCAGTGCTAGAGATGTGCGGAGACTAGCGGGAGACGAGCAGTACTTC
CDR3 protein: CSARDVRRLAGDEQYF

D gene: TRBD1
J gene: TRBJ1-1
V gene: TRBV4-2
clone size: few
CDR3 DNA: TGTGCCAGCAGCCCGGACAGGGAATCAGAAGCTTTCTTT
CDR3 protein: CASSPDRESEAFF

D gene: TRBD1
J gene: TRBJ1-2
V gene: TRBV14
clone size: NA
CDR3 DNA: TGTGCCAGCTCACCAGTCGGGACAGGGGGCTATGGCTACACCTTC
CDR3 protein: CASSPVGTGGYGYTF

D gene: NA
J gene: TRBJ2-5
V gene: TRBV19
clone size: NA
CDR3 DNA: TGTGCCAGTAGTATAGAGGACGCGTCAAGGGAGACCCAGTACTTC
CDR3 protein: CASSIEDASRETQYF

D gene: TRBD2
J gene: TRBJ2-7
V gene: TRBV29-1
clone size: once
CDR3 DNA: TGCAGCTTGGACGGGGGGTGGTACGAGCAGTACTTC
CDR3 protein: CSLDGGWYEQYF

D gene: NA
J gene: TRBJ1-1
V gene: TRBV10-3
clone size: NA
CDR3 DNA: TGTGCCAGCCAGACATCGAGGGCCACTGAAGCTTTCTTT
CDR3 protein: CASQTSRATEAFF

D gene: NA
J gene: TRBJ2-7
V gene: TRBV7-9
clone size: NA
CDR3 DNA: TGTGTCAGCAGCAAGGACGGCTCCTACGAGCAGTACTTC
CDR3 protein: CVSSKDGSYEQYF

D gene: NA
J gene: TRBJ1-2
V gene: TRBV6-5
clone size: few
CDR3 DNA: TGTGCCAGCAGTTACTTCAACAGGGCCGGCGGCTACACCTTC
CDR3 protein: CASSYFNRAGGYTF

D gene: TRBD2
J gene: TRBJ2-5
V gene: TRBV4-1
clone size: NA
CDR3 DNA: TGCGCCAGCAGCCAACACACGACTAGCGGGGGGTCGCAAGAGACCCAGTACTTC
CDR3 protein: CASSQHTTSGGSQETQYF

D gene: NA
J gene: TRBJ2-7
V gene: TRBV7-2
clone size: NA
CDR3 DNA: TGTGCCAGCAGCTTAGCCCTCCTCTACGAGCAGTACTTC
CDR3 protein: CASSLALLYEQYF

D gene: TRBD1
J gene: TRBJ2-7
V gene: TRBV5-1
clone size: many
CDR3 DNA: TGCGCCAGCAGCTTGGCCGCGACAGGGGGCAGCGAGCAGTACTTC
CDR3 protein: CASSLAATGGSEQYF

D gene: NA
J gene: TRBJ1-2
V gene: TRBV20-1
clone size: many
CDR3 DNA: TGCAGTGCTAGAGATGAAGTGGACACCTTC
CDR3 protein: CSARDEVDTF

D gene: NA
J gene: TRBJ1-2
V gene: TRBV7-8
clone size: many
CDR3 DNA: TGTGCCAGCAGCTTTGACAAGGGGTGGTATGGCTACACCTTC
CDR3 protein: CASSFDKGWYGYTF

D gene: NA
J gene: TRBJ1-5
V gene: TRBV5-1
clone size: NA
CDR3 DNA: TGTGCCAGCAACTTGGACACCAGAGTGGGGTCCCAGCATTTT
CDR3 protein: CASNLDTRVGSQHF

D gene: TRBD1
J gene: TRBJ2-7
V gene: TRBV11-2
clone size: NA
CDR3 DNA: TGTGCCAGCAGCTTAGTCGGGACAGGCCTCTACGAGCAGTACTTC
CDR3 protein: CASSLVGTGLYEQYF

D gene: NA
J gene: TRBJ2-2
V gene: TRBV29-1
clone size: many
CDR3 DNA: TGCAGCGTTGTTCAGGTCAACACCGGGGAGCTGTTTTTT
CDR3 protein: CSVVQVNTGELFF

D gene: NA
J gene: TRBJ1-1
V gene: TRBV7-8
clone size: NA
CDR3 DNA: TGTGCCAGCAGCTTATCGGGCCGGGGGAACACTGAAGCTTTCTTT
CDR3 protein: CASSLSGRGNTEAFF

D gene: TRBD1
J gene: TRBJ1-5
V gene: TRBV25-1
clone size: NA
CDR3 DNA: TGTGCCAGCAGCCCAGGTTTGGTCAGGGGGATCAATCAGCCCCAGCATTTT
CDR3 protein: CASSPGLVRGINQPQHF

D gene: NA
J gene: TRBJ1-4
V gene: TRBV29-1
clone size: NA
CDR3 DNA: TGCAGCGTTGAAAGCGGGGCGGGTGAAAAACTGTTTTTT
CDR3 protein: CSVESGAGEKLFF

D gene: NA
J gene: TRBJ2-2
V gene: TRBV7-9
clone size: many
CDR3 DNA: TGTGCCAGCAGCCCCGAGACCGGGGAGCTGTTTTTT
CDR3 protein: CASSPETGELFF

D gene: TRBD1
J gene: TRBJ1-1
V gene: TRBV29-1
clone size: NA
CDR3 DNA: TGCAGCGTCCAGACAGGGGACACTGAAGCTTTCTTT
CDR3 protein: CSVQTGDTEAFF

D gene: TRBD1
J gene: TRBJ2-7
V gene: TRBV20-1
clone size: NA
CDR3 DNA: TGCAGTGCTAGGGAGGGATGGACAGGGGGAAACGAGCAGTACTTC
CDR3 protein: CSAREGWTGGNEQYF

D gene: NA
J gene: TRBJ2-2
V gene: TRBV7-9
clone size: NA
CDR3 DNA: TGTGCCAGCAGCTTGCCCAGGGGGAACACCGGGGAGCTGTTTTTT
CDR3 protein: CASSLPRGNTGELFF

D gene: NA
J gene: TRBJ2-5
V gene: TRBV20-1
clone size: NA
CDR3 DNA: TGCAGTGCTTCCCGACAGTCTGATCAGCCCCAGTACTTC
CDR3 protein: CSASRQSDQPQYF

D gene: TRBD2
J gene: TRBJ2-7
V gene: TRBV11-2
clone size: NA
CDR3 DNA: TGTGCCAGCAGAGCGGGACTAGCCCTAATCGAGCAGTACTTC
CDR3 protein: CASRAGLALIEQYF

D gene: TRBD2
J gene: TRBJ2-6
V gene: TRBV4-1
clone size: NA
CDR3 DNA: TGCGCCAGCAGCCAAGTGGGGGGGAGCTCTGGGGCCAACGTCCTGACTTTC
CDR3 protein: CASSQVGGSSGANVLTF

D gene: NA
J gene: TRBJ1-1
V gene: TRBV25-1
clone size: NA
CDR3 DNA: TGTGCCAGCTTAGCAGGGATGAACACTGAAGCTTTCTTT
CDR3 protein: CASLAGMNTEAFF

D gene: TRBD1
J gene: TRBJ2-7
V gene: TRBV2
clone size: many
CDR3 DNA: TGTGCCAGCAGTGAGGGGACAGTGGCTTACGAGCAGTACTTC
CDR3 protein: CASSEGTVAYEQYF

D gene: NA
J gene: TRBJ2-7
V gene: TRBV20-1
clone size: many
CDR3 DNA: TGCAGTGCTAGAGCGGGGATCTCCTACGAGCAGTACTTC
CDR3 protein: CSARAGISYEQYF

D gene: NA
J gene: TRBJ1-1
V gene: TRBV7-2
clone size: NA
CDR3 DNA: TGTGCCAGCAGCTTACAGGGACCGCTGAACACTGAAGCTTTCTTT
CDR3 protein: CASSLQGPLNTEAFF

D gene: TRBD1
J gene: TRBJ1-5
V gene: TRBV10-3
clone size: few
CDR3 DNA: TGTGCCAGCAGGGTTGGGACAGGGGGGACTCAGCCCCAGCATTTT
CDR3 protein: CASRVGTGGTQPQHF

D gene: TRBD1
J gene: TRBJ1-5
V gene: TRBV19
clone size: few
CDR3 DNA: TGTGCCAGTAGTGGACGGACAGGGGGTGATCAGCCCCAGCATTTT
CDR3 protein: CASSGRTGGDQPQHF

D gene: TRBD1
J gene: TRBJ1-6
V gene: TRBV7-2
clone size: once
CDR3 DNA: TGTGCCAGCAGCTTAGAGAGGGGGCGGCATTCACCCCTCCACTTT
CDR3 protein: CASSLERGRHSPLHF

D gene: TRBD1
J gene: TRBJ1-6
V gene: TRBV12-3/TRBV12-4
clone size: NA
CDR3 DNA: TGTGCCAGCAGTTTAGGAGGGGGCAATAATTCACCCCTCCACTTT
CDR3 protein: CASSLGGGNNSPLHF

D gene: NA
J gene: TRBJ1-6
V gene: TRBV7-6
clone size: many
CDR3 DNA: TGTGCCAGCGGCCGGGACACAAATAATTCACCCCTCCACTTT
CDR3 protein: CASGRDTNNSPLHF

D gene: NA
J gene: TRBJ2-5
V gene: TRBV7-2
clone size: many
CDR3 DNA: TGTGCCAGCAGTCCCGCGGGTGGAGACCAGTACTTC
CDR3 protein: CASSPAGGDQYF

D gene: TRBD1
J gene: TRBJ2-7
V gene: TRBV2
clone size: few
CDR3 DNA: TGTGCCAGCTTAACCCGGACAGGGGGTGCCTACGAGCAGTACTTC
CDR3 protein: CASLTRTGGAYEQYF

D gene: NA
J gene: TRBJ1-5
V gene: TRBV24-1
clone size: NA
CDR3 DNA: TGTGCCAGCAGTTTCGACGGGGGAGTACAGCCCCAGCATTTT
CDR3 protein: CASSFDGGVQPQHF

D gene: NA
J gene: TRBJ1-2
V gene: TRBV7-2
clone size: many
CDR3 DNA: TGTGCCAGCAGGATCCGAGATGGCTACACCTTC
CDR3 protein: CASRIRDGYTF

D gene: TRBD1
J gene: TRBJ1-5
V gene: TRBV7-8
clone size: NA
CDR3 DNA: TGTGCCAGCAGCCCGCAGGGACAGCTCCTTAATCAGCCCCAGCATTTT
CDR3 protein: CASSPQGQLLNQPQHF

D gene: TRBD1
J gene: TRBJ1-6
V gene: TRBV29-1
clone size: NA
CDR3 DNA: TGCAGCGTTCCCGGGACAGGTGGTTCACCCCTCCACTTT
CDR3 protein: CSVPGTGGSPLHF

D gene: NA
J gene: TRBJ1-2
V gene: TRBV10-3
clone size: many
CDR3 DNA: TGTGCCATCTTTGGAGACAACTATGGCTACACCTTC
CDR3 protein: CAIFGDNYGYTF

D gene: TRBD1
J gene: TRBJ1-6
V gene: TRBV7-3
clone size: NA
CDR3 DNA: TGTGCCAGCAGCTTAGAACTCGGACAGGGGGCTAGTTCACCCCTCCACTTT
CDR3 protein: CASSLELGQGASSPLHF